A selection of T cell receptor beta chains follows, all from one sample in a study of glioma-infiltrating T cells after dendritic cell vaccination. TCRdb's table, derived via immunoSEQ multiplex PCR, lists solely in-frame clones and lacks some. The sample gives 85,000 to 100,000 clones, roughly 80% of which show up once; 5.4% is in the top ten. The specimen comprised blood, sampled after dendritic cell vaccination. The source of these receptors is a human donor with glioblastoma. CDR3s leave out the opening cysteine and the closing phenylalanine or tryptophan. Fields, in order: CDR3 protein, J gene, clone size, CDR3 length, V gene. Rows may omit the clone size; those that give it use once, few, many or a size class.

CDR3 protein: ASRNARTGYQPQH
J gene: TRBJ1-5
clone size: .
CDR3 length: 13
V gene: TRBV19

CDR3 protein: VSSDYGTGFHEQF
J gene: TRBJ2-1
clone size: .
CDR3 length: 13
V gene: TRBV25-1

CDR3 protein: ASSQVRQSTEAF
J gene: TRBJ1-1
clone size: .
CDR3 length: 12
V gene: TRBV4-2

CDR3 protein: ASSVGRGLSTGELF
J gene: TRBJ2-2
clone size: .
CDR3 length: 14
V gene: TRBV9

CDR3 protein: ASRRPGRTGNTIY
J gene: TRBJ1-3
clone size: .
CDR3 length: 13
V gene: TRBV11-2

CDR3 protein: ASSLYLQGEGGYT
J gene: TRBJ1-2
clone size: .
CDR3 length: 13
V gene: TRBV5-1

CDR3 protein: ASSIGSSLISGNTIY
J gene: TRBJ1-3
clone size: few
CDR3 length: 15
V gene: TRBV19

CDR3 protein: ASSIDRDSPLSGANVLT
J gene: TRBJ2-6
clone size: .
CDR3 length: 17
V gene: TRBV19

CDR3 protein: ASSYSSTGQYYGYT
J gene: TRBJ1-2
clone size: many
CDR3 length: 14
V gene: TRBV6-5

CDR3 protein: ASRGVRAEKLF
J gene: TRBJ1-4
clone size: .
CDR3 length: 11
V gene: TRBV19

CDR3 protein: ASSLNRGTATNEKLF
J gene: TRBJ1-4
clone size: .
CDR3 length: 15
V gene: TRBV11-2

CDR3 protein: ASSATGEDWQPQH
J gene: TRBJ1-5
clone size: once
CDR3 length: 13
V gene: TRBV6-1

CDR3 protein: ASSPSGGVTDTQY
J gene: TRBJ2-3
clone size: .
CDR3 length: 13
V gene: TRBV7-9

CDR3 protein: ASTQGIREYNEQF
J gene: TRBJ2-1
clone size: .
CDR3 length: 13
V gene: TRBV19

CDR3 protein: ASSLSRAGNTIY
J gene: TRBJ1-3
clone size: .
CDR3 length: 12
V gene: TRBV11-2

CDR3 protein: ASSEGRAGGYT
J gene: TRBJ1-2
clone size: .
CDR3 length: 11
V gene: TRBV6-1

CDR3 protein: ASSPRDSLNEKLF
J gene: TRBJ1-4
clone size: once
CDR3 length: 13
V gene: TRBV7-9